What follows are 27 T cell receptor beta chains derived from one specimen sequenced in a study of shared clonotypes between healthy human individuals. The table came from immunoSEQ multiplex PCR; TCRdb's copy has only in-frame clones and leaves some out. The data hold roughly 2.5 million clones, with around 90% observed a single time. The sample consisted of naive CD4+ T cells sorted from blood. Documented subset: CD45RA+ positively selected. These receptors were taken from a man between 18 and 29 years old in good health.

On this clone: The sample carries other DNA sequences with the same CDR3. The chain employs TRBV5-1 and TRBJ1-5, with TRBD1 matching over 7 bases. V was pared by 0 bases and J by 4 bases, with 1 base of the junction left unmatched. The CDR3 runs to 14 residues. Germline lookup yields CDR1 SGHRS and CDR2 YFSETQ. The CDR3 DNA is TGCGCCAGCAGCTTGGAGGGGGCTAATCAGCCCCAGCATTTT. Amino acids: CASSLEGANQPQHF. The full variable domain, completed using reference TRBV5-1 and TRBJ1-5, is KAGVTQTPRYLIKTRGQQVTLSCSPISGHRSVSWYQQTPGQGLQFLFEYFSETQRNKGNFPGRFSGRQFSNSRSEMNVSTLELGDSALYLCASSLEGANQPQHFGDGTRLSIL.

The CDR3 region is CAISETGGTASNYGYTF. CDR3 sequence (DNA): TGTGCCATCAGTGAGACCGGCGGGACAGCTTCTAACTATGGCTACACCTTC. The V and J genes are TRBV10-3 and TRBJ1-2, with TRBD1 matching 7 bases. This CDR3 has 17 amino acids. The V and J ends lost 2 bases and 0 bases, in that order; junction bases with no gene match: 9. Germline CDR1 and CDR2: ENHRY and SYGVKD.

Concerning this clone: Other nucleotide sequences in the sample specify the same CDR3. This chain uses TRBV5-1 with TRBJ2-7, with D unclear. This CDR3 region has 14 residues. V lost 0 bases to trimming and J lost 0 bases, with 7 bases between them. Per the germline V gene, CDR1 is SGHRS and CDR2 is YFSETQ. CDR3 in DNA: TGCGCCAGCAGCTTGGGGGGAAACTCCTACGAGCAGTACTTC. Its protein product is CASSLGGNSYEQYF.

This chain connects TRBV30 to TRBJ2-5; D gene ambiguous. Trimming removed 2 bases at V and 5 bases at J, with 15 bases between. CDR1 is GTSNPN and CDR2 is SVGIG in the germline V gene (reference sequence). This CDR3 has 14 residues. CDR3 bases: TGTGCCTGGAGTCCCCGGGCTCGATTTGAGACCCAGTACTTC. It yields the protein CAWSPRARFETQYF.

The chain employs TRBV6-5 and TRBJ2-3, with D tentatively TRBD1 or TRBD2 (5 bases each). CDR1 and CDR2 (germline): MNHEY, SVGAGI. CDR3 size: 14 residues. Trimming removed 10 bases at V and 0 bases at J, with 14 bases between. The CDR3 here is CATNRGSSTDTQYF. The CDR3 DNA reads TGTGCCACTAATCGGGGCAGCAGCACAGATACGCAGTATTTT.

The chain is built from TRBV11-3 and TRBJ2-7; 11 nucleotides match TRBD2. This CDR3 is built from 17 residues. With V trimmed by 0 bases and J by 9 bases, 13 bases remained unmatched. CDR1 is SGHNT and CDR2 is YENEEA in the germline V gene. The CDR3 loop is CASSLDPKWTSGSGQYF. The CDR3, as DNA: TGTGCCAGCAGCTTAGATCCCAAATGGACTAGCGGGTCCGGGCAGTACTTC.

Note on this clone: Different DNA sequences within this sample yield the same CDR3. The CDR3, as DNA: TGCGCCAGCAGCTTAGAGGGGAGCTCTGGAAACACCATATATTTT. As protein: CASSLEGSSGNTIYF. The chain is built from TRBV5-1 and TRBJ1-3; D may be TRBD1 (5 bases). Germline assignment: CDR1 SGHRS and CDR2 YFSETQ. Trimming took 2 bases from V and 0 from J, leaving 9 bases between them. The CDR3 is 15 residues long.

J is TRBJ1-6 and V is TRBV21-1; the DNA was not used to check the table's D call, TRBD1. TRBV21-1 is given as a pseudogene. The CDR3 spans 15 residues. The CDR3 sequence: CASRSVGQVNSPLHF. DNA for the CDR3: TGTGCCAGCAGATCGGTCGGACAGGTGAATTCACCCCTCCACTTT.

The rearrangement joins TRBV5-3 to TRBJ2-1; 8 bases line up with TRBD2. TRBV5-3 is labeled an ORF, and its function is uncertain. This CDR3 has 15 amino acids. V lost 3 bases to trimming and J lost 4 bases; unmatched junction nucleotides: 6. The CDR3 is CARSSREGLYNEQFF. The DNA of the CDR3 is TGTGCCAGAAGCTCTCGGGAGGGGCTGTACAATGAGCAGTTCTTC.

J is TRBJ1-2 and V is TRBV10-1; TRBD1 is a possible D gene (5 bases). Germline values: CDR1 WNHNN, CDR2 SYGVQD (reference sequence). CDR3 length: 13 amino acids. Deletions cut 6 bases from V and 4 bases from J, with 12 bases between. The CDR3 sequence: CASSADTAYGYTF. The CDR3 bases are TGCGCCAGCAGCGCGGACACGGCCTATGGCTACACCTTC.

The CDR3 is CASSLASVTDTQYF. CDR3 DNA: TGTGCCAGCAGCTTAGCGTCCGTCACAGATACGCAGTATTTT. The V call is TRBV7-2, the J call TRBJ2-3, with unresolved D. CDR1 is SGHTA, CDR2 FQGNSA, per germline. The CDR3 loop spans 14 amino acids. V dropped 0 bases and J dropped 2 bases, with 6 bases sitting between them.

V is TRBV6-5 and J is TRBJ2-7; 7 bases are shared with TRBD2. The CDR3 loop spans 14 amino acids. Germline loops: CDR1 MNHEY, CDR2 SVGAGI. The junction had 6 bases not matched to a gene; V was cut back by 6 bases and J by 1 base. CDR3 nucleotides: TGTGCCAGCAGCACGGGGGGAAAGTCCTACGAGCAGTACTTC. It specifies CASSTGGKSYEQYF.

The rearrangement joins TRBV29-1 to TRBJ1-2; 10 nucleotides align to TRBD1. Trimming removed 3 bases from V and 0 bases from J; junction bases left unmatched: 10. The CDR3 runs to 17 residues. Germline-derived CDR1 and CDR2 are SQVTM and ANQGSEA. For the CDR3, the DNA is TGCAGCGTTGACTGGGACAGGGGTCGACTTGCTAACTATGGCTACACCTTC. The encoded protein is CSVDWDRGRLANYGYTF.

This rearrangement joins TRBV28 to TRBJ2-3; possible D gene TRBD1, 6 bases. The CDR3 is 16 amino acids. Germline V gives CDR1 MDHEN, CDR2 SYDVKM. V was pared by 8 bases and J by 1 base, with 19 bases between. The CDR3 DNA reads as TGTGCCAGCTGGGCTTCAACAGGGCCTGGCACAGATACGCAGTATTTT. Encoded protein: CASWASTGPGTDTQYF. The whole variable domain, remainder taken from reference TRBV28 and TRBJ2-3, is DVKVTQSSRYLVKRTGEKVFLECVQDMDHENMFWYRQDPGLGLRLIYFSYDVKMKEKGDIPEGYSVSREKKERFSLILESASTNQTSMYLCASWASTGPGTDTQYFGPGTRLTVL.

This chain connects TRBV19 to TRBJ1-1, with TRBD1 identical over 7 bases. CDR3 length equals 14 residues. Germline V gives CDR1 LNHDA, CDR2 SQIVND (reference sequence). The junction had 3 bases not matched to a gene; V was cut back by 5 bases and J by 0 bases. The CDR3 DNA follows: TGTGCCAGTAGTTCGACAGGGCTGAACACTGAAGCTTTCTTT. Translated, it gives CASSSTGLNTEAFF.

This chain uses TRBV9 with TRBJ2-2; maybe TRBD2 (5 bases). The CDR3 has 14 amino acids. The germline V gene has CDR1 SGDLS and CDR2 YYNGEE. V was clipped by 4 bases and J by 1 base, with 8 bases between them. This CDR3 reads CASSISGNTGELFF. The CDR3 DNA sequence: TGTGCCAGCAGCATAAGCGGGAACACCGGGGAGCTGTTTTTT. The full variable domain, completed using reference TRBV9 and TRBJ2-2, is DSGVTQTPKHLITATGQRVTLRCSPRSGDLSVYWYQQSLDQGLQFLIQYYNGEERAKGNILERFSAQQFPDLHSELNLSSLELGDSALYFCASSISGNTGELFFGEGSRLTVL.

As regards this clone: Other DNA sequences in this specimen translate into the identical CDR3. The rearrangement uses TRBV6-1 and TRBJ2-7, with TRBD2 as a possible D gene (6 bases). This CDR3 spans 14 amino acids. Germline V gives CDR1 MNHNS, CDR2 SASEGT. Trimming shortened V by 3 bases and J by 2 bases, and 11 bases separated the two germline ends. The CDR3 DNA is TGTGCCAGCAGTGAGGAGGGAGGCCCCTACGAGCAGTACTTC. Its protein product is CASSEEGGPYEQYF.

In this sample, this clone turned up once. V gene TRBV7-2 combines with J gene TRBJ2-7; D may be TRBD1 (6 bases). Trimming left V 2 bases short and J 3 bases short, with 14 bases between. Looked up from germline, CDR1 is SGHTA and CDR2 is FQGNSA. The CDR3 totals 15 residues. In DNA, the CDR3 is TGTGCCAGCAGCTTACTACAGGGACCCTTCTACGAGCAGTACTTC. Amino acids: CASSLLQGPFYEQYF.

V usage is TRBV30 and J usage is TRBJ1-2; D ambiguous. The germline gives CDR1 GTSNPN, CDR2 SVGIG (reference sequence). The CDR3 covers 11 residues. Trimming removed 3 bases from V and 2 bases from J, with 4 bases in between. The CDR3 DNA reads TGTGCCTGGAGGACAAACTATGGCTACACCTTC. Translating it yields CAWRTNYGYTF.

Comment on this clone: Other DNA sequences in this specimen translate into the identical CDR3. The V call is TRBV9, the J call TRBJ2-2, with D hard to call. V was shortened by 0 bases and J by 0 bases, with 9 bases between the two germline ends. The germline V gene has CDR1 SGDLS and CDR2 YYNGEE. This CDR3 region has 16 residues. The CDR3, as DNA: TGTGCCAGCAGCGTAGGGGCGGCCCCGAACACCGGGGAGCTGTTTTTT. This translates into CASSVGAAPNTGELFF.

Of note for this clone: In the same sample, other DNA sequences code for this CDR3. V gene TRBV7-9 combines with J gene TRBJ1-6; 8 bases match TRBD1. CDR3 length equals 15 residues. In germline, CDR1 is SEHNR, CDR2 FQNEAQ (reference sequence). Trimming at V came to 5 bases and at J to 5 bases, leaving 5 bases not matched to a gene. The DNA of the CDR3 is TGTGCCAGCAGCAGCAGACAGGGGAATAATTCACCCCTCCACTTT. It is translated as CASSSRQGNNSPLHF. The full variable domain, in which reference TRBV7-9 and TRBJ1-6 provide the parts outside the CDR3, is DTGVSQNPRHKITKRGQNVTFRCDPISEHNRLYWYRQTLGQGPEFLTYFQNEAQLEKSRLLSDRFSAERPKGSFSTLEIQRTEQGDSAMYLCASSSRQGNNSPLHFGNGTRLTVT.

The chain joins TRBV6-1 to TRBJ2-7; D tentatively reads TRBD1 or TRBD2 (7 bases each). The CDR3 is 13 residues long. V shed 11 bases and J shed 4 bases, with 18 bases lying between them. Germline values: CDR1 MNHNS, CDR2 SASEGT. The CDR3 DNA is TGTGCCCTCGCTTTCCAGGGGGGGTACGAGCAGTACTTC. It codes for CALAFQGGYEQYF.

The CDR3: CASRQRAGGHTDTQYF. The CDR3 DNA follows: TGTGCCAGTAGACAGAGGGCAGGGGGGCACACAGATACGCAGTATTTT. The V and J genes are TRBV19 and TRBJ2-3, with D possibly TRBD1 on 7 matching bases. CDR1 and CDR2 from the germline V gene are LNHDA and SQIVND (reference sequence). This CDR3 contains 16 residues. Trimming removed 6 bases at V and 2 bases at J, with 18 bases between.

A remark on this clone: Other DNA sequences within the sample encode an identical CDR3. V is TRBV5-4 and J is TRBJ1-2; TRBD1 agrees at 7 bases. CDR3 length: 13 amino acids. V shed 4 bases and J 4 bases; nucleotides not matched to a gene: 4. Germline V gene lookup returns CDR1 SGHNT and CDR2 YYREEE (reference sequence). For the CDR3, the DNA is TGTGCCAGCAGCCTCCAGGGGGGCTATGGCTACACCTTC. Its protein is CASSLQGGYGYTF. Complete variable domain (other parts from reference TRBV5-4 and TRBJ1-2): ETGVTQSPTHLIKTRGQQVTLRCSSQSGHNTVSWYQQALGQGPQFIFQYYREEENGRGNFPPRFSGLQFPNYSSELNVNALELDDSALYLCASSLQGGYGYTFGSGTRLTVV.

The rearrangement joins TRBV27 to TRBJ2-7; TRBD2 matches 8 bases. Germline V gene lookup returns CDR1 MNHEY and CDR2 SMNVEV (reference sequence). J was trimmed by 2 bases and V by 1 base; bases with no gene match: 4. The CDR3 runs 15 residues. The CDR3 spells CASSLLSGSPYEQYF. Written as DNA, the CDR3 is TGTGCCAGCAGTTTATTGAGCGGGAGCCCCTACGAGCAGTACTTC.

The chain links TRBV30 to TRBJ2-3; 11 bases are shared with TRBD1. Germline CDR1 GTSNPN, CDR2 SVGIG (reference sequence). V shed 2 bases, J shed 5 bases, and the junction held 6 bases outside the gene matches. There are 15 residues in the CDR3. The CDR3 DNA is TGTGCCTGGAGTCCTGGACAGGGGGCGAAAGATACGCAGTATTTT. It codes for CAWSPGQGAKDTQYF.

The J gene is TRBJ1-1, the V gene TRBV10-3, with 7 bases identical to TRBD1. After removal of 6 bases from V and 2 bases from J, the junction contained 6 bases not matched to a gene. This CDR3 has 14 amino acids. CDR1 ENHRY and CDR2 SYGVKD come from the germline V gene. The DNA for the CDR3 is TGTGCCATCAGACCGACAGGGTTCAACACTGAAGCTTTCTTT. Amino acid sequence: CAIRPTGFNTEAFF.